This T cell receptor beta chain was sequenced in a study of early T cells in non-severe SARS-CoV-2 infection. The germline V and J ends were trimmed by 5 bases and 7 bases, with 20 bases remaining between them. Germline CDR1 reads DFQATT; CDR2 reads SNEGSKA (reference sequence). The CDR3 is made up of 14 amino acids. TCRdb redid the calling of the 5' RACE reads with MiXCR, one entry per CDR3 protein. This table holds roughly 56,000 distinct CDR3 sequences, under 8.5% found once. This clonotype showed up many times. The sequencing input was whole blood. This receptor was identified in an adult who was a healthcare worker with PCR-confirmed SARS-CoV-2 infection or an uninfected control (not recorded which). The chain employs TRBV20-1 and TRBJ1-1, with D perhaps matching TRBD1 (5 bases). The CDR3 region has the DNA TGCAGTGCTCCCCCCTCGATGGGGCGGGTTGAAGCTTTCTTT. It codes for CSAPPSMGRVEAFF.